A single sample is the source of the 25 T cell receptor beta chains below, sequenced in a study of molecular identifiers for immune sequencing clone quantification. Using its own MiXCR run on the PCR reads, TCRdb lists one record per CDR3 protein. The sample carries about half a million distinct CDR3 sequences, around 23% recorded once. The specimen sequenced was naive CD8+ T cells from blood, with Jurkat cell RNA spiked in. Subset denoted: FACS-sorted CD8+CD4-CCR7+CD45RA+ naive T cells. These receptors all come from a human donor in good health. Some libraries in this study had Jurkat cell RNA spiked in.

Comment on this clonotype: Given a much more abundant clone one base away, this may be a read error. The rearrangement links TRBV9 to TRBJ1-5, with 9 bases lining up with TRBD1. The CDR3 spans 14 residues. Germline values: CDR1 SGDLS, CDR2 YYNGEE. This CDR3 reads CASSLTGGGEPKHF. The CDR3, as DNA: TGTGCCAGCAGCTTGACAGGGGGTGGTGAGCCCAAGCATTTT. Based on the CDR3 plus reference TRBV9 and TRBJ1-5, the full variable domain is DSGVTQTPKHLITATGQRVTLRCSPRSGDLSVYWYQQSLDQGLQFLIQYYNGEERAKGNILERFSAQQFPDLHSELNLSSLELGDSALYFCASSLTGGGEPKHFGDGTRLSIL.

In the case of this clonotype: At one boundary the junction diverges from the germline segment, which might be a read error. This chain joins TRBV7-2 and TRBJ2-7; TRBD1 or TRBD2 may be the D gene (5 bases each). The CDR3 runs to 17 residues. The V gene's germline CDR1 is SGHTA and CDR2 FQGNSA. The CDR3 sequence: CASSLNLGTYNIYEPYF. For the CDR3, the DNA is TGTGCCAGCAGTCTGAACCTCGGGACGTACAATATATACGAGCCGTACTTC.

The V call is TRBV20-1, the J call TRBJ2-5; 10 positions agree with TRBD2. V was clipped by 6 bases and J by 4 bases; unmatched bases: 11. The germline gives CDR1 DFQATT, CDR2 SNEGSKA (reference sequence). CDR3 length: 15 amino acids. CDR3 region: CSASNSGGPGETQYF. The CDR3 region has the DNA TGCAGTGCCTCAAATAGCGGGGGGCCCGGAGAGACCCAGTACTTC.

The chain links TRBV28 to TRBJ2-7; 10 bases line up with TRBD2. This CDR3 comprises 14 residues. Trimming cost V 5 bases and J 9 bases; bases outside gene matches: 10. CDR1 and CDR2 (germline): MDHEN, SYDVKM. DNA for the CDR3: TGTGCCAGCAGTCGAGCGGGAGGGCCTCACGGGCAGTACTTC. Protein sequence: CASSRAGGPHGQYF.

The chain couples TRBV29-1 to TRBJ1-2; possibly TRBD1 for D (5 bases). Germline loops: CDR1 SQVTM, CDR2 ANQGSEA. The CDR3 is 13 amino acids. V lost 6 bases and J 4 bases, leaving 15 bases between the germline ends. CDR3 loop: CSVAGTPLYGYTF. CDR3 bases: TGCAGCGTCGCCGGGACGCCGCTCTATGGCTACACCTTC.

J is TRBJ2-3 and V is TRBV9; 9 bases map to TRBD2. The CDR3 is made up of 21 amino acids. From germline, CDR1 is SGDLS and CDR2 YYNGEE. V lost 0 bases to trimming and J lost 0 bases; unmatched junction nucleotides: 17. The CDR3 is CASSVAESSGGKHPSTDTQYF. CDR3 nucleotides: TGTGCCAGCAGCGTAGCGGAGAGTAGCGGGGGAAAACATCCTAGCACAGATACGCAGTATTTT.

Note on this clonotype: A much larger clone lies a single base off, so this may be a read error. The CDR3 does not close with the conserved phenylalanine or tryptophan, likely indicating a read error. The rearrangement links TRBV4-3 to TRBJ2-3, with 9 bases aligning to TRBD1. Trimming at V came to 2 bases and at J to 5 bases, leaving 5 bases not matched to a gene. From germline, CDR1 is LGHNA and CDR2 YSLEER. The CDR3 totals 15 residues. The CDR3 sequence: CASSQYRGLVDTQYY. The CDR3 nucleotides are TGCGCCAGCAGCCAATACAGGGGGCTCGTAGATACGCAGTATTAT.

On this clonotype: Just one base apart from a much larger clone, this may be a read error. V is TRBV30 and J is TRBJ1-1, with D possibly being TRBD1 (5 bases). Trimming took 0 bases from V and 2 from J, leaving 22 bases between them. The CDR3 is 18 amino acids. In germline, CDR1 is GTSNPN, CDR2 SVGIG (reference sequence). The CDR3 spells CAWSVPLARVGVNTEAFF. The CDR3, as DNA: TGTGCCTGGAGTGTACCGTTAGCTCGGGTAGGGGTAAACACTGAAGCTTTCTTT.

V and J are TRBV27 and TRBJ2-7; the D is unclear. The CDR3 contains 14 residues. With 6 bases removed from V and 3 bases from J, the gap between germline ends came to 15 bases. Germline CDR1 is MNHEY and CDR2 is SMNVEV (reference sequence). In nucleotides, the CDR3 is TGTGCCAGCAGAGCGCCGGGCGCCGTCTACGAGCAGTACTTC. Its translation is CASRAPGAVYEQYF.

This clonotype has at least ten counts. The chain has TRBV6-5 and TRBJ1-5; D unclear. Germline V gene data show CDR1 as MNHEY and CDR2 as SVGAGI. The CDR3 has 13 residues. Deletions cut 2 bases from V and 6 bases from J, with 8 bases between. The CDR3 spells CASSYAAGQPQHF. CDR3 DNA sequence: TGTGCCAGCAGTTACGCAGCGGGTCAGCCCCAGCATTTT.

The chain couples TRBV29-1 to TRBJ2-1; TRBD1 might be the D (7 bases). The V gene lost 5 bases and the J gene lost 9 bases, with 14 bases spanning the gap. Germline V gene lookup returns CDR1 SQVTM and CDR2 ANQGSEA. The CDR3 is 12 amino acids. In nucleotides, the CDR3 is TGCAGCGTTCTCCGACAGGGAGGTGAGCAGTTCTTC. Translation: CSVLRQGGEQFF.

The genes are TRBV20-1 and TRBJ2-1, with 12 bases lining up with TRBD2. The trim removed 0 bases at V and 9 bases at J, leaving 9 bases unmatched. This CDR3 contains 16 residues. CDR1 is DFQATT and CDR2 is SNEGSKA in the germline V gene (reference sequence). The CDR3 region is CSARDPRLAGVSEQFF. For the CDR3, the DNA is TGCAGTGCTAGAGACCCCAGACTAGCGGGAGTGTCTGAGCAGTTCTTC.

The rearrangement links TRBV27 to TRBJ2-7; unclear D gene. The V end lost 3 bases, the J end lost 3 bases, and 12 bases lay between the germline ends. The CDR3 extends over 14 amino acids. The germline V gene has CDR1 MNHEY and CDR2 SMNVEV (reference sequence). CDR3 in amino acids: CASSFGHRSYEQYF. DNA for the CDR3: TGTGCCAGCAGTTTTGGCCACAGAAGCTACGAGCAGTACTTC.

The chain joins TRBV27 to TRBJ1-6; D is uncertain. The V end lost 2 bases, the J end lost 15 bases, and 14 bases lay between the germline ends. Germline V CDR1 and CDR2: MNHEY, SMNVEV (reference sequence). The CDR3 has 13 residues. Here the CDR3 reads CASSLGPHYGLHF. In DNA form, the CDR3 reads TGTGCCAGCAGTTTAGGACCCCATTATGGCCTCCACTTT.

This clonotype has only one observation. This may be a read error, as it is one base from a much larger clone. This chain links TRBV5-4 with TRBJ2-3; perhaps TRBD2 as D (6 bases). Germline V CDR1 and CDR2: SGHNT, YYREEE (reference sequence). This CDR3 has 15 amino acids. V was trimmed by 4 bases and J by 8 bases, leaving 20 bases between them. The CDR3 nucleotides read TGTGCCAGCAGCCCTAACCCGGACTATCAGGCTACGCAGTATTTT. Translated, it gives CASSPNPDYQATQYF.

This clonotype was counted ten times or more. This chain joins TRBV5-6 and TRBJ1-4; 7 nucleotides match TRBD1. The CDR3 spans 14 residues. J was trimmed by 1 base and V by 3 bases; bases with no gene match: 0. Germline V gene lookup returns CDR1 SGHDT and CDR2 YYEEEE. The chain's CDR3 is CASSWDRTNEKLFF. The CDR3 DNA reads as TGTGCCAGCAGCTGGGACAGAACTAATGAAAAACTGTTTTTT.

This clonotype was seen ten or more times. This chain's CDR3 is CASSIPTNGGNNEQFF. CDR3 DNA sequence: TGTGCCAGCAGCATCCCGACTAACGGGGGGAATAATGAGCAGTTCTTC. The V and J genes are TRBV13 and TRBJ2-1; 7 bases match TRBD2. In germline, CDR1 is PRHDT, CDR2 FYEKMQ (reference sequence). The J segment lost 7 bases and the V segment lost 5 bases, leaving 14 bases of the junction unmatched. CDR3 length equals 16 residues.

This clonotype was found many times. This chain joins TRBV6-1 and TRBJ2-6; unclear D gene. This CDR3 has 15 residues. The germline V and J ends were trimmed by 7 bases and 0 bases, with 10 bases remaining between them. Germline CDR1 MNHNS, CDR2 SASEGT. The CDR3 spells CASTRTSSGANVLTF. Here the CDR3 DNA reads TGTGCCAGCACCCGAACCAGCTCTGGGGCCAACGTCCTGACTTTC.

This rearrangement joins TRBV29-1 to TRBJ1-1; D not resolved. V was clipped by 3 bases and J by 11 bases, with 13 bases between them. This CDR3 is 11 amino acids long. Germline V gene lookup returns CDR1 SQVTM and CDR2 ANQGSEA. The CDR3 region has the DNA TGCAGCGTTGATGGAGGAACGGGTGCTTTCTTT. Its translation: CSVDGGTGAFF. The full variable domain, with the rest looked up from reference TRBV29-1 and TRBJ1-1, is SAVISQKPSRDICQRGTSLTIQCQVDSQVTMMFWYRQQPGQSLTLIATANQGSEATYESGFVIDKFPISRPNLTFSTLTVSNMSPEDSSIYLCSVDGGTGAFFGQGTRLTVV.

Only a few counts were recorded for this clonotype. The J gene is TRBJ2-1, the V gene TRBV19; the D is unclear. Germline V lookup: CDR1 LNHDA, CDR2 SQIVND (reference sequence). V was cut by 2 bases and J by 5 bases, with 16 bases left in between. The CDR3 has 16 residues. CDR3 bases: TGTGCCAGTAGTATATCAGGTGTCTACCCCGACAATGAGCAGTTCTTC. As protein: CASSISGVYPDNEQFF.

This clonotype was recorded at least ten times. This rearrangement joins TRBV12-3 or TRBV12-4 to TRBJ2-3; D is undetermined. V was clipped by 5 bases and J by 1 base, with 7 bases between them. This CDR3 is built from 13 residues. DNA for the CDR3: TGTGCCAGCAGTCCCCAGCGCACAGATACGCAGTATTTT. This translates into CASSPQRTDTQYF.

On this clonotype: The junction departs from germline at one end; a sequencing error may be responsible. The chain couples TRBV4-3 to TRBJ1-5; D is unresolved. CDR3 size: 14 residues. Germline loops: CDR1 LGHNA, CDR2 YSLEER. The CDR3 region is CASRQDLQNQPQHF. The CDR3 region has the DNA TGCGCCAGCCGCCAAGATCTTCAAAATCAGCCCCAGCATTTT.

To note about this clonotype: Just one base apart from a much larger clone, this may be a read error. This chain uses TRBV6-5 with TRBJ2-3; unclear D gene. V gave up 2 bases and J gave up 3 bases, with 6 bases separating them. Germline values: CDR1 MNHEY, CDR2 SVGAGI. CDR3 size: 13 residues. The CDR3: CASSYLWTDTQYF. The CDR3 coding sequence is TGTGCCAGCAGTTACCTCTGGACAGATACGCAGTATTTT.

In its sample, this clonotype was seen many times. The CDR3 DNA sequence: TGTGCCAGCAGCTCCCTCCAGGGAGGCAGTGGCTACACCTTC. This encodes CASSSLQGGSGYTF. This sequence joins TRBV7-2 and TRBJ1-2, with TRBD1 as a possible D gene (5 bases). The CDR3 length is 14 residues. Germline assignment: CDR1 SGHTA and CDR2 FQGNSA. V gave up 4 bases and J gave up 7 bases, with 16 bases separating them.

In its sample, this clonotype was seen once. A single base separates this from a much larger clone, so it may be a read error. V is TRBV6-5 and J is TRBJ2-7; no clear D. This CDR3 region has 12 residues. Looked up from germline, CDR1 is MNHEY and CDR2 is SVGAGI. V shed 10 bases and J shed 6 bases, with 16 bases lying between them. This CDR3 reads CATSSRPSEQYF. The CDR3 DNA sequence: TGTGCCACTTCCTCCCGCCCAAGCGAGCAGTACTTC.